The 28 T cell receptor beta chains in this list originate from one sample, sequenced in a study of HIV-infected children after antiretroviral therapy interruption. RNA-based 3' RACE libraries used unique molecular identifiers. One entry per CDR3 protein, called by TCRdb with MiXCR from the 3' RACE reads. This sample yields about 86,000 distinct CDR3 sequences, of which roughly 6.4% are seen a single time; 1% to 1.3% belongs to the top ten. Treatment specified: PENTA 11 planned treatment interruption arm or continuous ART arm. Material: CD45RA+ CD4+ T cells from PBMCs, pooled from several time points, obtained from a donor given antiretroviral therapy, either interrupted or continuous. Specified subset: naive CD4+ CD45RA+ CD45RO- T cells. The receptors shown here come from a pool of human donors with HIV.

This clonotype has ten or more counts. The rearrangement joins TRBV3-1 to TRBJ2-1, with 7 bases identical to TRBD1. V lost 4 bases to trimming and J lost 2 bases; unmatched junction nucleotides: 8. CDR3 size: 16 residues. Germline assignment: CDR1 LGHDT and CDR2 YNNKEL (reference sequence). CDR3 coding DNA: TGTGCCAGCAGCCGAGCCACAGGGGTGCCCTACAATGAGCAGTTCTTC. Residues: CASSRATGVPYNEQFF.

The CDR3: CAISGNRAETQYF. The CDR3 nucleotides are TGTGCCATCAGTGGAAACAGGGCTGAGACCCAGTACTTC. This sequence joins TRBV10-3 and TRBJ2-5, with D tentatively TRBD1 (6 bases). Deletions cut 4 bases from V and 5 bases from J, with 11 bases between. CDR1 ENHRY and CDR2 SYGVKD come from the germline V gene. The CDR3 has 13 amino acids.

This clonotype was found many times. V is TRBV15 and J is TRBJ2-1; D call uncertain. Trimming took 3 bases from V and 2 from J, leaving 11 bases between them. Looked up from germline, CDR1 is LNHNV and CDR2 is YYDKDF (reference sequence). The CDR3 is 15 residues long. Here the CDR3 DNA reads TGTGCCACCAGCAGGGAGACTGGAACCTACAATGAGCAGTTCTTC. Amino acids: CATSRETGTYNEQFF.

In this sample, this clonotype turned up many times. J is TRBJ2-7 and V is TRBV3-1; D not resolved. The germline V gene has CDR1 LGHDT and CDR2 YNNKEL (reference sequence). This CDR3 is built from 11 residues. V lost 0 bases and J 6 bases, leaving 3 bases between the germline ends. The CDR3 sequence: CASSQEGEQYF. The CDR3 DNA is TGTGCCAGCAGCCAAGAAGGCGAGCAGTACTTC.

This clonotype was seen at least ten times. V gene TRBV2 combines with J gene TRBJ1-4; no reliable D call. Trimming shortened V by 6 bases and J by 0 bases, and 14 bases separated the two germline ends. CDR3 size: 16 residues. From germline, CDR1 is SNHLY and CDR2 FYNNEI. The CDR3, as DNA: TGTGCCAGCAGCACTATTAACACTGCAACTAATGAAAAACTGTTTTTT. This codes for CASSTINTATNEKLFF.

This clonotype was counted a few times. V is TRBV19 and J is TRBJ2-5; 12 positions agree with TRBD2. J was trimmed by 4 bases and V by 3 bases; bases with no gene match: 9. CDR1 and CDR2 from the germline V gene are LNHDA and SQIVND (reference sequence). The length of the CDR3 is 17 residues. In nucleotides, the CDR3 is TGTGCCAGTAGTATCGACGGACTAGCGGGAACAGGAGAGACCCAGTACTTC. Amino acids: CASSIDGLAGTGETQYF.

Many counts were recorded for this clonotype. The chain uses TRBV29-1 and TRBJ1-1; D perhaps matches TRBD1 (6 bases). V lost 7 bases, J lost 5 bases, and 14 bases lay in between. Germline values: CDR1 SQVTM, CDR2 ANQGSEA. The CDR3 contains 12 residues. CDR3 in amino acids: CSAGTGRTEAFF. The CDR3, as DNA: TGCAGCGCCGGAACAGGGCGGACTGAAGCTTTCTTT.

This clonotype was seen many times. V is TRBV10-1 and J is TRBJ2-2; TRBD1 matches at 8 bases. This CDR3 has 16 residues. The J segment lost 4 bases and the V segment lost 3 bases, leaving 7 bases of the junction unmatched. Per the germline V gene, CDR1 is WNHNN and CDR2 is SYGVQD (reference sequence). The CDR3 nucleotides read TGCGCCAGCAGTGACAGGGGGCTTTCGGGCACCGGGGAGCTGTTTTTT. The encoded protein is CASSDRGLSGTGELFF.

V gene TRBV21-1 combines with J gene TRBJ2-4; no DNA check was done on the table's D call, TRBD2. TRBV21-1 is labeled a pseudogene. This CDR3 has 15 residues. The CDR3 protein is CASSASHGFRNIQYF. CDR3 nucleotides: TGTGCCAGCAGCGCCAGTCACGGGTTTCGAAACATTCAGTACTTC.

This clonotype has ten or more counts. The chain uses TRBV10-1 and TRBJ2-3; 7 bases are a match to TRBD2. This CDR3 contains 15 residues. Losses at the gene ends were 3 bases for V and 1 base for J; bases not matched to a gene: 4. Germline V gene data show CDR1 as WNHNN and CDR2 as SYGVQD (reference sequence). CDR3 residues: CASSEAAGGTDTQYF. The CDR3 coding sequence is TGCGCCAGCAGTGAAGCCGCGGGGGGCACAGATACGCAGTATTTT.

This clonotype was picked up many times. The rearrangement links TRBV7-2 to TRBJ1-1; D uncertain. The CDR3 contains 13 residues. Trimming removed 4 bases at V and 6 bases at J, with 12 bases between. Germline V gene sequence: CDR1 SGHTA, CDR2 FQGNSA. The CDR3 reads CASSWRQASEAFF. In DNA, the CDR3 is TGTGCCAGCAGCTGGCGCCAGGCCTCTGAAGCTTTCTTT.

Many counts were recorded for this clonotype. The chain combines TRBV7-7 with TRBJ2-1, with 9 bases identical to TRBD1. The trim removed 5 bases at V and 6 bases at J, leaving 8 bases unmatched. Germline CDR1 is SSHAT and CDR2 is FNYEAQ (reference sequence). The CDR3 sequence is 15 residues long. The CDR3 spells CASSADRGLGNEQFF. In DNA form, the CDR3 reads TGTGCCAGCAGCGCGGACAGGGGTCTGGGCAATGAGCAGTTCTTC.

There are many counts of this clonotype. This chain connects TRBV12-3 or TRBV12-4 to TRBJ2-4; 7 bases line up with TRBD1. The trim removed 2 bases at V and 7 bases at J, leaving 8 bases unmatched. This CDR3 is built from 15 residues. For the CDR3, the DNA is TGTGCCAGCAGTTTAACGACCGGGACAGCCAACATTCAGTACTTC. It encodes CASSLTTGTANIQYF.

There are many counts of this clonotype. The V and J genes are TRBV29-1 and TRBJ2-1; TRBD2 matches at 8 bases. J lost 3 bases, V lost 8 bases, and 6 bases had no gene match. This CDR3 is 13 amino acids long. Germline-derived CDR1 and CDR2 are SQVTM and ANQGSEA. DNA of the CDR3: TGCAGCAAAACTAGCGGAAGCTACAATGAGCAGTTCTTC. Residues: CSKTSGSYNEQFF.

This clonotype has ten or more counts. V gene TRBV20-1 combines with J gene TRBJ1-5; 7 bases map to TRBD1. Trimming took 0 bases from V and 2 from J; bases not matched to a gene: 13. The germline CDR1 and CDR2 sequences are DFQATT and SNEGSKA (reference sequence). The CDR3 covers 18 residues. CDR3: CSARDARGWTIGNQPQHF. Written as DNA, the CDR3 is TGCAGTGCTAGAGATGCCAGGGGGTGGACTATTGGCAATCAGCCCCAGCATTTT.

This clonotype has a count of ten or more. The chain joins TRBV7-9 to TRBJ1-5; tentatively, D is TRBD1 (6 bases). CDR3 length: 20 residues. Between the trimmed V and J ends, which lost 3 bases and 1 base, there was a span of 25 bases. In germline, CDR1 is SEHNR, CDR2 FQNEAQ (reference sequence). Written as DNA, the CDR3 is TGTGCCAGCAGCTTCTTTGGCGTCGGAGGACAGAAAAGCAGCAATCAGCCCCAGCATTTT. Protein sequence: CASSFFGVGGQKSSNQPQHF.

This clonotype was seen at least ten times. The chain carries TRBV9 and TRBJ1-1, with D unresolved. This CDR3 comprises 17 residues. V was clipped by 0 bases and J by 1 base, with 16 bases between them. Germline V gene data show CDR1 as SGDLS and CDR2 as YYNGEE. CDR3 DNA: TGTGCCAGCAGCGTAGGGCCCCCAGTAGGGAAGAACACTGAAGCTTTCTTT. This codes for CASSVGPPVGKNTEAFF.

Ten or more counts support this clonotype. The chain couples TRBV5-1 to TRBJ2-1; D possibly corresponds to TRBD2 (5 bases). CDR1 and CDR2 (germline): SGHRS, YFSETQ. The CDR3 has 16 amino acids. The V end lost 0 bases, the J end lost 3 bases, and 13 bases lay between the germline ends. The CDR3 loop reads CASSLVVALRYNEQFF. In nucleotides, the CDR3 is TGCGCCAGCAGCTTGGTCGTAGCGTTACGCTACAATGAGCAGTTCTTC.

J is TRBJ2-7 and V is TRBV20-1, with D uncertain. V lost 3 bases to trimming and J lost 7 bases, with 13 bases between them. This CDR3 comprises 12 residues. Per the germline V gene, CDR1 is DFQATT and CDR2 is SNEGSKA (reference sequence). CDR3 coding DNA: TGCAGTGCTAGGCTGGTTGCTGGAGAGCAGTACTTC. Encoded protein: CSARLVAGEQYF.

In this sample, this clonotype turned up a few times. The chain combines TRBV7-9 with TRBJ2-4, with TRBD1 matching over 7 bases. The CDR3 consists of 14 residues. Germline loops: CDR1 SEHNR, CDR2 FQNEAQ (reference sequence). The V and J ends lost 3 bases and 8 bases, in that order; junction bases with no gene match: 7. Here the CDR3 reads CASSFDDRADIQYF. Here the CDR3 DNA reads TGTGCCAGCAGCTTCGACGACAGGGCTGACATTCAGTACTTC.

This clonotype was detected many times. The rearrangement joins TRBV24-1 to TRBJ2-1; D uncertain. The CDR3 spans 15 residues. Germline CDR1 reads KGHDR; CDR2 reads SFDVKD. Trimming took off 5 bases at V and 5 bases at J, with 15 bases between the two ends. CDR3 protein: CATSARAPGNNEQFF. As DNA, the CDR3 is TGTGCCACCAGTGCACGGGCCCCAGGCAACAATGAGCAGTTCTTC.

This clonotype was detected ten times or more. The chain combines TRBV6-5 with TRBJ1-5, with D perhaps TRBD1 (5 bases). Trimming pared 0 bases from V and 0 bases from J, leaving 6 bases between. Germline V gene lookup returns CDR1 MNHEY and CDR2 SVGAGI. The CDR3 has 15 residues. CDR3 coding DNA: TGTGCCAGCAGTTACTCCGGGGCTAGCAATCAGCCCCAGCATTTT. It codes for CASSYSGASNQPQHF.

There are many counts of this clonotype. The V and J genes are TRBV29-1 and TRBJ2-3, with no clear D. Germline assignment: CDR1 SQVTM and CDR2 ANQGSEA. Trimming stripped 3 bases from V and 2 bases from J, with 12 bases between. There are 14 residues in the CDR3. CDR3 DNA: TGCAGCGTTGAGGACGGCCTGAACACAGATACGCAGTATTTT. It encodes CSVEDGLNTDTQYF.

This clonotype was detected many times. The chain uses TRBV5-4 and TRBJ2-3, with D uncertain. Germline V gene lookup returns CDR1 SGHNT and CDR2 YYREEE (reference sequence). There are 15 residues in the CDR3. V shed 1 base and J shed 1 base, with 10 bases lying between them. The CDR3, as DNA: TGTGCCAGCAGCTTGCGGGCAGATCGCACAGATACGCAGTATTTT. It yields the protein CASSLRADRTDTQYF. Filled out from reference TRBV5-4 and TRBJ2-3, the complete variable domain reads ETGVTQSPTHLIKTRGQQVTLRCSSQSGHNTVSWYQQALGQGPQFIFQYYREEENGRGNFPPRFSGLQFPNYSSELNVNALELDDSALYLCASSLRADRTDTQYFGPGTRLTVL.

Many counts were recorded for this clonotype. The chain recombines TRBV3-1 with TRBJ1-5; D remains ambiguous. CDR1 LGHDT and CDR2 YNNKEL come from the germline V gene (reference sequence). The CDR3 contains 15 residues. V was shortened by 1 base and J by 0 bases, with 7 bases between the two germline ends. The chain's CDR3 is CASSQGTYSNQPQHF. The CDR3, as DNA: TGTGCCAGCAGCCAAGGAACCTATAGCAATCAGCCCCAGCATTTT.

This clonotype was seen ten or more times. This rearrangement joins TRBV19 to TRBJ1-4, with 11 bases aligning to TRBD1. The CDR3 runs 13 residues. CDR1 and CDR2 (germline): LNHDA, SQIVND (reference sequence). V shed 10 bases, J shed 10 bases, and the junction held 8 bases outside the gene matches. CDR3: CATRLGTGGKLFF. CDR3 nucleotide sequence: TGTGCCACCCGCCTCGGGACAGGGGGAAAACTGTTTTTT.

Many counts were recorded for this clonotype. The gene calls are TRBV18 and TRBJ2-1; 9 bases are shared with TRBD2. The CDR3 runs to 16 residues. V lost 3 bases, J lost 0 bases, and 3 bases stayed unmatched. Germline values: CDR1 KGHSH, CDR2 LQKENI. CDR3: CASSPSGGSSYNEQFF. In DNA form, the CDR3 reads TGTGCCAGCTCACCTAGCGGGGGAAGCTCCTACAATGAGCAGTTCTTC.

The chain has TRBV9 and TRBJ2-3; no definite D call. The germline V gene encodes CDR1 SGDLS and CDR2 YYNGEE. Trimming cost V 0 bases and J 0 bases, with 8 bases left between them. The CDR3 consists of 15 residues. The CDR3 region has the DNA TGTGCCAGCAGCGTAGGGTTGGCGAGCACAGATACGCAGTATTTT. It yields the protein CASSVGLASTDTQYF.